A single sample is the source of the 32 T cell receptor beta chains below, sequenced in a study of shared clonotypes between healthy human individuals (dated by TCRdb to the early 2020s). Library preparation used the immunoSEQ multiplex PCR assay. As stored in TCRdb, this immuneACCESS dataset retains in-frame rearrangements with V and J assigned. A fraction of the clones does not appear; measured against another copy, unresolved V genes explain less than half of the discrepancy, and the remainder lacks a known reason. This sample comprises roughly 1 million clones, around four fifths of them detected only once. The top ten constitute 1.4% of the sample. Sequenced material: memory CD4+ T cells sorted from blood. Sample cell subset or site, as interpreted from the label and publication: CD45RA-negative fraction. The receptors derive from a man younger than 35 in good health.

The sample holds one count of this clone. This chain connects TRBV6-5 to TRBJ2-7; D not resolved. Trimming took 2 bases from V and 7 from J, leaving 6 bases between them. Germline V lookup: CDR1 MNHEY, CDR2 SVGAGI. There are 11 residues in the CDR3. The CDR3 region is CASSYMREQYF. The CDR3 nucleotides are TGTGCCAGCAGTTACATGAGGGAGCAGTACTTC.

This chain connects TRBV21-1 to TRBJ2-3; TRBD1 is the table's D call and was not checked against the DNA. TRBV21-1 is classified as a pseudogene. CDR3 length: 13 residues. The CDR3 protein is CASSKATGDTQYF. The CDR3 bases are TGTGCCAGCAGCAAAGCTACAGGGGATACGCAGTATTTT.

The chain has TRBV7-8 and TRBJ1-4, with TRBD1 matching over 10 bases. V lost 5 bases and J lost 8; bases outside the gene matches: 8. Germline values: CDR1 SGHVS, CDR2 FQNEAQ. CDR3 length: 15 amino acids. The CDR3 DNA reads as TGTGCCAGCAGCAGTACCGGGACAGGGGAAGAAAAACTGTTTTTT. This gives the protein CASSSTGTGEEKLFF.

This clone has only one observation. Other DNA sequences in this specimen translate into the identical CDR3. This chain links TRBV18 with TRBJ2-7, with 7 bases that match TRBD1. The CDR3 spans 13 residues. V lost 3 bases to trimming and J lost 4 bases; unmatched junction nucleotides: 3. Germline-derived CDR1 and CDR2 are KGHSH and LQKENI. Written as DNA, the CDR3 is TGTGCCAGCTCACCGAGACAGGGTTACGAGCAGTACTTC. Amino acids: CASSPRQGYEQYF.

The chain is built from TRBV6-6 and TRBJ2-5; no clear D gene. The CDR3 runs to 13 residues. Trimming removed 6 bases from V and 5 bases from J, with 13 bases in between. Germline loops: CDR1 MNHNY, CDR2 SVGAGI (reference sequence). The CDR3 sequence: CASSRQSEETQYF. The CDR3 bases are TGTGCCAGCAGCAGACAATCCGAGGAGACCCAGTACTTC.

This clone occurred a few times. This chain connects TRBV11-2 to TRBJ1-1; 7 bases match TRBD1. The ends lost 5 bases at V and 5 bases at J; junction bases unmatched: 8. CDR3 size: 14 residues. The germline gives CDR1 SGHAT, CDR2 FQNNGV. CDR3 sequence: CASSPWDSRTEAFF. As DNA, the CDR3 is TGTGCCAGCAGCCCTTGGGACAGTCGAACTGAAGCTTTCTTT.

This clone was counted a few times. The chain links TRBV6-5 to TRBJ2-7; D is perhaps TRBD2 (6 bases). Trimming removed 2 bases at V and 2 bases at J, with 13 bases between. Germline V lookup: CDR1 MNHEY, CDR2 SVGAGI. This CDR3 has 15 amino acids. For the CDR3, the DNA is TGTGCCAGCAGTTACGCCCCCGGGGGTACCTACGAGCAGTACTTC. Residues: CASSYAPGGTYEQYF.

This clone came up once. The rearrangement uses TRBV11-2 and TRBJ2-3, with a tentative D call TRBD1 (5 bases). The CDR3 is made up of 15 amino acids. Trimming pared 2 bases from V and 6 bases from J, leaving 15 bases between. Germline V gene sequence: CDR1 SGHAT, CDR2 FQNNGV. The CDR3 coding sequence is TGTGCCAGCAGCTTACGGCTGGGGCAGGAGGATACGCAGTATTTT. It is translated as CASSLRLGQEDTQYF.

The chain employs TRBV30 and TRBJ1-2, with D tentatively TRBD1 (5 bases). Trimming stripped 2 bases from V and 6 bases from J, with 13 bases between. CDR1 GTSNPN and CDR2 SVGIG come from the germline V gene (reference sequence). The CDR3 runs 13 residues. CDR3 amino acids: CAWSPTRVDGYTF. The CDR3 region has the DNA TGTGCCTGGAGTCCGACCAGGGTTGATGGCTACACCTTC.

This sequence joins TRBV4-2 and TRBJ2-3, with D perhaps being TRBD1 or TRBD2 (5 bases each). The CDR3 sequence is 13 residues long. CDR1 is LGHNA, CDR2 YNFKEQ, per germline. Trimming took off 4 bases at V and 4 bases at J, with 9 bases between the two ends. The CDR3 region is CASSLGTADTQYF. Written as DNA, the CDR3 is TGTGCCAGCAGCCTCGGGACGGCAGATACGCAGTATTTT.

This clone was counted only a few times. The chain couples TRBV7-2 to TRBJ1-2, with TRBD1 identical over 9 bases. The CDR3 length is 16 residues. Germline V gives CDR1 SGHTA, CDR2 FQGNSA. The J segment lost 0 bases and the V segment lost 7 bases, leaving 9 bases of the junction unmatched. The CDR3 spells CASTRDRALANYGYTF. CDR3 in DNA: TGTGCCAGCACTCGGGACAGGGCCCTAGCTAACTATGGCTACACCTTC.

The count of this clone is one. The chain uses TRBV15 and TRBJ1-6; 8 nucleotides match TRBD1. V was pared by 0 bases and J by 8 bases, with 6 bases of the junction left unmatched. Germline lookup yields CDR1 LNHNV and CDR2 YYDKDF (reference sequence). This CDR3 has 16 residues. CDR3 sequence (DNA): TGTGCCACCAGCAGAGACCAGGGGGCGGGTCATTCACCCCTCCACTTT. This codes for CATSRDQGAGHSPLHF.

The chain carries TRBV6-1 and TRBJ2-7; weak D call: TRBD1 (7 bases). This CDR3 spans 15 amino acids. V was cut by 5 bases and J by 3 bases, with 17 bases left in between. Germline lookup yields CDR1 MNHNS and CDR2 SASEGT. The CDR3 nucleotides are TGTGCCAGCAGTCTTCAGGGGGGCGGGTACTACGAGCAGTACTTC. Encoded protein: CASSLQGGGYYEQYF.

This chain uses TRBV19 with TRBJ1-5; no definite D call. V shed 3 bases and J shed 12 bases, with 12 bases lying between them. In germline, CDR1 is LNHDA, CDR2 SQIVND (reference sequence). The CDR3 covers 12 residues. CDR3 nucleotides: TGTGCCAGTAGTATTGAGAGAAGAGTCCAGCATTTT. Translated, it gives CASSIERRVQHF. Filled out from reference TRBV19 and TRBJ1-5, the complete variable domain reads DGGITQSPKYLFRKEGQNVTLSCEQNLNHDAMYWYRQDPGQGLRLIYYSQIVNDFQKGDIAEGYSVSREKKESFPLTVTSAQKNPTAFYLCASSIERRVQHFGDGTRLSIL.

V usage is TRBV13 and J usage is TRBJ2-5; the match to TRBD2 covers 11 bases. Unmatched junction bases numbered 7, after V lost 0 bases and J lost 1 base. The CDR3 runs 18 residues. In germline, CDR1 is PRHDT, CDR2 FYEKMQ (reference sequence). CDR3 nucleotide sequence: TGTGCCAGCAGCTTAGGCCCCGGGACTAGCGGCATCCAAGAGACCCAGTACTTC. Protein sequence: CASSLGPGTSGIQETQYF.

The chain joins TRBV6-1 to TRBJ2-2; D may be TRBD1 or TRBD2 (6 bases each). This CDR3 has 14 amino acids. Trimming took 10 bases from V and 0 from J, leaving 12 bases between them. Per germline, CDR1 MNHNS and CDR2 SASEGT. The CDR3 reads CATYGGTNTGELFF. The CDR3 DNA is TGTGCCACCTACGGGGGCACGAACACCGGGGAGCTGTTTTTT.

V is TRBV2 and J is TRBJ2-3, with D unclear. This CDR3 comprises 14 residues. V was pared by 7 bases and J by 2 bases, with 13 bases between. CDR1 is SNHLY, CDR2 FYNNEI, per germline. The CDR3, as DNA: TGTGCCAGCAATCCTAGTGGAGTCACAGATACGCAGTATTTT. It codes for CASNPSGVTDTQYF.

V usage is TRBV19 and J usage is TRBJ2-3, with D hard to call. Germline CDR1 reads LNHDA; CDR2 reads SQIVND (reference sequence). The CDR3 runs 14 residues. V shed 8 bases and J shed 4 bases, with 16 bases lying between them. The CDR3 DNA is TGTGCCAGTGTCGCGGCGGTCGGCGCAGATACGCAGTATTTT. This gives the protein CASVAAVGADTQYF. The full variable domain, completed using reference TRBV19 and TRBJ2-3, is DGGITQSPKYLFRKEGQNVTLSCEQNLNHDAMYWYRQDPGQGLRLIYYSQIVNDFQKGDIAEGYSVSREKKESFPLTVTSAQKNPTAFYLCASVAAVGADTQYFGPGTRLTVL.

The genes are TRBV7-2 and TRBJ2-4; D unresolved. V was pared by 1 base and J by 0 bases, with 4 bases between. Per germline, CDR1 SGHTA and CDR2 FQGNSA. The CDR3 sequence is 14 residues long. Here the CDR3 DNA reads TGTGCCAGCAGCTTAGGTGGAGCCAAAAACATTCAGTACTTC. Residues: CASSLGGAKNIQYF.

The chain has TRBV7-2 and TRBJ2-5, with D maybe TRBD2 (5 bases). Trimming pared 3 bases from V and 4 bases from J, leaving 12 bases between. The CDR3 totals 14 residues. CDR1 is SGHTA, CDR2 FQGNSA, per germline. The CDR3 sequence: CASSLDSGRETQYF. The CDR3 DNA is TGTGCCAGCAGCTTGGACTCGGGCCGAGAGACCCAGTACTTC.

CDR3 amino acids: CAWSADRSNYGYTF. Here the CDR3 DNA reads TGTGCCTGGAGTGCGGACAGATCCAACTATGGCTACACCTTC. V gene TRBV30 combines with J gene TRBJ1-2, with D possibly TRBD1 on 6 matching bases. Between the trimmed V and J ends, which lost 1 base and 2 bases, there was a span of 11 bases. Germline CDR1 GTSNPN, CDR2 SVGIG (reference sequence). This CDR3 is built from 14 residues.

This chain joins TRBV18 and TRBJ2-7; no clear D. The V and J ends lost 2 bases and 4 bases respectively, with 9 bases between them. The CDR3 totals 13 residues. Per germline, CDR1 KGHSH and CDR2 LQKENI. The DNA of the CDR3 is TGTGCCAGCTCACCATATAGGCAATACGAGCAGTACTTC. Translated: CASSPYRQYEQYF. Combining the CDR3 with reference TRBV18 and TRBJ2-7 gives the whole variable domain NAGVMQNPRHLVRRRGQEARLRCSPMKGHSHVYWYRQLPEEGLKFMVYLQKENIIDESGMPKERFSAEFPKEGPSILRIQQVVRGDSAAYFCASSPYRQYEQYFGPGTRLTVT.

For this clone: Distinct nucleotide sequences in the sample also encode this CDR3. The chain couples TRBV5-8 to TRBJ1-5, with a tentative D call TRBD1 (5 bases). The CDR3 sequence is 14 residues long. V lost 0 bases and J lost 2, with 6 bases in between. Germline values: CDR1 SGHTS, CDR2 YDEGEE. The CDR3, as DNA: TGTGCCAGCAGCTTGGAAGGGGGCAATCAGCCCCAGCATTTT. Its translation: CASSLEGGNQPQHF.

This clone has only a few counts. This rearrangement joins TRBV5-4 to TRBJ1-1, with 10 bases aligning to TRBD1. Trimming took 4 bases from V and 4 from J; bases not matched to a gene: 7. This CDR3 has 15 residues. CDR1 is SGHNT and CDR2 is YYREEE in the germline V gene (reference sequence). This CDR3 is CASSHDRGRSTEAFF. DNA for the CDR3: TGTGCCAGCAGCCACGACAGGGGGCGCAGCACTGAAGCTTTCTTT. Supplemented by reference TRBV5-4 and TRBJ1-1, the full variable domain reads ETGVTQSPTHLIKTRGQQVTLRCSSQSGHNTVSWYQQALGQGPQFIFQYYREEENGRGNFPPRFSGLQFPNYSSELNVNALELDDSALYLCASSHDRGRSTEAFFGQGTRLTVV.

This chain uses TRBV19 with TRBJ2-5; D not resolved. CDR3 length equals 16 residues. Germline-derived CDR1 and CDR2 are LNHDA and SQIVND (reference sequence). Trimming shortened V by 0 bases and J by 1 base, and 12 bases separated the two germline ends. This CDR3 is CASSIDRAPSQETQYF. Here the CDR3 DNA reads TGTGCCAGTAGTATAGATCGAGCGCCCAGCCAAGAGACCCAGTACTTC.

The chain joins TRBV2 to TRBJ1-3; 7 bases align to TRBD1. V lost 7 bases and J lost 2; bases outside the gene matches: 5. The CDR3 sequence is 14 residues long. Germline V lookup: CDR1 SNHLY, CDR2 FYNNEI. The CDR3 sequence is CASTRGETGNTIYF. In DNA, the CDR3 is TGTGCCAGCACCAGGGGGGAAACTGGAAACACCATATATTTT.

This chain links TRBV7-2 with TRBJ1-3; D may be TRBD1 (5 bases). V lost 5 bases, J lost 4 bases, and 18 bases lay in between. CDR1 SGHTA and CDR2 FQGNSA come from the germline V gene. This CDR3 spans 16 amino acids. The CDR3 DNA sequence: TGTGCCAGCAGCCCAACTGGGGGTCAGGGAGGAAACACCATATATTTT. It yields the protein CASSPTGGQGGNTIYF.

The J gene is TRBJ2-7, the V gene TRBV5-6, with 7 bases fitting TRBD2. V lost 4 bases to trimming and J lost 0 bases; unmatched junction nucleotides: 4. The CDR3 is 14 residues long. The germline V gene encodes CDR1 SGHDT and CDR2 YYEEEE. The CDR3 DNA follows: TGTGCCAGCAGCCGCCTAGCGGTCTCCTACGAGCAGTACTTC. Translation gives CASSRLAVSYEQYF.

The chain has TRBV2 and TRBJ2-7, with 8 bases matching TRBD2. The length of the CDR3 is 16 residues. V shed 3 bases, J shed 2 bases, and the junction held 9 bases outside the gene matches. The V gene's germline CDR1 is SNHLY and CDR2 FYNNEI. For the CDR3, the DNA is TGTGCCAGCAGTGAGAACCAACTAGCGGCTACCTACGAGCAGTACTTC. This sequence encodes CASSENQLAATYEQYF.

V is TRBV6-5 and J is TRBJ2-7; D is uncertain. This CDR3 spans 13 amino acids. The V end lost 5 bases, the J end lost 6 bases, and 14 bases lay between the germline ends. Germline V gene sequence: CDR1 MNHEY, CDR2 SVGAGI. The CDR3, as DNA: TGTGCCAGCAGTGATCGAATAGTCCGCGAGCAGTACTTC. Translated, it gives CASSDRIVREQYF.

The chain has TRBV5-1 and TRBJ2-5; 7 nucleotides match TRBD2. V lost 1 base, J lost 1 base, and 7 bases stayed unmatched. The CDR3 runs 16 residues. CDR1 and CDR2 from the germline V gene are SGHRS and YFSETQ. In DNA form, the CDR3 reads TGCGCCAGCAGCTTGAATAGCGGGTCCCTCCAAGAGACCCAGTACTTC. It specifies CASSLNSGSLQETQYF.

On this clone: A junction boundary mismatches the germline segment, possibly from a read error. The CDR3 protein is CASSSAGGPTLIF. The CDR3 DNA sequence: TGTGCCAGCAGTTCTGCAGGAGGGCCGACTCTGATCTTC. The rearrangement links TRBV6-6 to TRBJ2-1, with a tentative D call TRBD2 (6 bases). Per the germline V gene, CDR1 is MNHNY and CDR2 is SVGAGI (reference sequence). CDR3 size: 13 residues.